This T cell receptor beta chain was retrieved from a study of blood T cells in healthy people across ages. CDR3 length: 15 amino acids. Trimming cost V 4 bases and J 4 bases; bases outside gene matches: 10. Per germline, CDR1 DFQATT and CDR2 SNEGSKA (reference sequence). Together with a sample-barcoded 5' primer, a J-beta primer mix was included in a second PCR lasting about 7 to 12 cycles. TCRdb re-derived calls from the 5' RACE reads in MiXCR, one entry per CDR3 protein. Counted here are roughly 1,500,000 distinct CDR3 sequences, around 42% occurring once; the ten biggest clones make up 7.9%. This TCR was recovered from a woman aged 18-29 years in good health. Sequencing was performed on blood. The rearrangement links TRBV20-1 to TRBJ2-3, with TRBD1 identical over 8 bases. The CDR3 sequence: CSATQGAVRADTQYF. DNA for the CDR3: TGCAGTGCTACCCAGGGGGCGGTCAGGGCAGATACGCAGTATTTT.